The present entry profiles one T cell receptor (beta chain) with its context. Its specificity is not known. UMI-labeled 5' RACE was used to make TCR beta libraries. Following a re-call of the 5' RACE reads, TCRdb has one entry per CDR3 protein and lacks DNA. The listing contains thousands of distinct CDR3 sequences. The CDR3 spans 17 residues. Germline loops: CDR1 SGHVS, CDR2 FQNEAQ. The data originate from a study of human CD8 memory T cell subsets. Study conclusions and caveats: Clonotypes that made up the stem-like memory T cell repertoire overlapped minimally with the precursor exhausted T cell repertoire.

V is TRBV7-8 and J is TRBJ2-1; the TRBD1 assignment by TCRdb is unverifiable without DNA. Sequenced material: CD8+ effector memory T cells (TEM) sorted from PBMCs. Noted subset: effector memory CD8 T cells, CCR7- CD45RO+ CD95+. The receptor comes from a human donor in good health. CDR3 in amino acids: CASSPGLLGQGNKQQFF. Supplemented by reference TRBV7-8 and TRBJ2-1, the full variable domain reads GAGVSQSPRYKVAKRGQDVALRCDPISGHVSLFWYQQALGQGPEFLTYFQNEAQLDKSGLPSDRFFAERPEGSVSTLKIQRTQQEDSAVYLCASSPGLLGQGNKQQFFGPGTRLTVL.